These T cell receptor beta chains were read from a single sample in a study of a mutant IDH1 vaccine in newly diagnosed glioma. Some clones are missing from TCRdb's copy, which holds only in-frame ones; the method was immunoSEQ multiplex PCR. There are tens of thousands of clones in the sample; approximately 86% occur only once, and about 2% lies in the top ten. Their target antigens are unknown. The sample was PBMCs, taken from a glioma patient whose treatment included an IDH1 peptide vaccine. The receptors come from a man aged 25-40 years with glioma. Each CDR3 is given with its conserved first and last residue. The D gene is left open where the match is weak. The size of a clone is reported for some rows only, either as once, few or many, or as a class for expanded clones.

cdr3_length,d_call,v_call,j_call,clone_size,cdr3_aa,cdr3_nt
14,NA,TRBV28,TRBJ2-7,NA,CASSLWPRFYEQYF,TGTGCCAGCAGTTTATGGCCCAGATTCTACGAGCAGTACTTC
17,NA,TRBV18,TRBJ2-5,NA,CASSSYPGRQPGETQYF,TGTGCCAGCTCATCGTATCCGGGACGGCAACCGGGGGAGACCCAGTACTTC
12,NA,TRBV29-1,TRBJ1-1,NA,CSAGAGGREAFF,TGCAGCGCCGGGGCGGGGGGCCGTGAAGCTTTCTTT
14,NA,TRBV4-1,TRBJ1-1,NA,CASSQGHLDEKAFF,TGCGCCAGCAGCCAGGGACATCTGGATGAGAAAGCTTTCTTT
16,NA,TRBV9,TRBJ2-2,NA,CASSVVDGFNTGELFF,TGTGCCAGCAGCGTAGTAGACGGGTTTAACACCGGGGAGCTGTTTTTT
13,NA,TRBV5-1,TRBJ2-5,NA,CASSSPAEETQYF,TGCGCCAGCAGCTCCCCAGCGGAAGAGACCCAGTACTTC
13,NA,TRBV7-9,TRBJ1-1,few,CASSYNGNTEAFF,TGTGCCAGCAGCTATAACGGGAACACTGAAGCTTTCTTT
13,NA,TRBV30,TRBJ1-4,few,CAWSAGGGEKLFF,TGTGCCTGGAGCGCCGGTGGAGGTGAAAAACTGTTTTTT
13,TRBD1,TRBV4-1,TRBJ2-7,NA,CASSQWTGYEQYF,TGCGCCAGCAGCCAGTGGACAGGCTACGAGCAGTACTTC
16,NA,TRBV7-4,TRBJ1-5,NA,CASSRRKGYSNQPQHF,TGTGCCAGCAGCCGTCGAAAGGGATATAGCAATCAGCCCCAGCATTTT
13,TRBD1,TRBV19,TRBJ1-1,NA,CATNGQANTEAFF,TGTGCCACTAACGGACAGGCGAACACTGAAGCTTTCTTT
16,NA,TRBV12-2,TRBJ2-3,once,CASRMRQGFTTDTQYF,TGTGCAAGTCGCATGAGACAGGGATTTACTACAGATACGCAGTATTTT
15,NA,TRBV30,TRBJ2-3,NA,CAWSVTGGAADTQYF,TGTGCCTGGAGTGTAACGGGGGGCGCCGCAGATACGCAGTATTTT
13,NA,TRBV19,TRBJ2-3,NA,CASSMRTADTQYF,TGTGCCAGTAGTATGAGGACGGCAGATACGCAGTATTTT
13,NA,TRBV2,TRBJ2-3,NA,CASSGDNTDTQYF,TGTGCCAGCAGTGGGGACAACACAGATACGCAGTATTTT
17,TRBD2,TRBV5-1,TRBJ2-1,NA,CASSLDDRTSGYNEQFF,TGCGCCAGCAGCTTGGACGACAGGACTAGCGGATACAATGAGCAGTTCTTC
15,NA,TRBV9,TRBJ1-2,NA,CASSVAGADNYGYTF,TGTGCCAGCAGCGTTGCAGGGGCGGATAACTATGGCTACACCTTC
15,TRBD1,TRBV7-8,TRBJ1-3,NA,CASSPQGASGNTIYF,TGTGCCAGCAGCCCACAGGGGGCGAGCGGAAACACCATATATTTT
12,TRBD1,TRBV7-2,TRBJ1-6,NA,CATLQGNSPLHF,TGTGCCACCCTACAGGGGAATTCACCCCTCCACTTT
14,NA,TRBV27,TRBJ2-5,NA,CASSPGFSGETQYF,TGTGCCAGCAGTCCAGGGTTTTCGGGCGAGACCCAGTACTTC
15,TRBD1,TRBV11-1,TRBJ1-3,few,CASSARTGAGNTIYF,TGTGCCAGCAGCGCCCGGACAGGGGCTGGAAACACCATATATTTT
13,NA,TRBV28,TRBJ1-2,NA,CASSLGSDYGYTF,TGTGCCAGCAGTTTGGGGTCCGACTATGGCTACACCTTC
16,NA,TRBV6-5,TRBJ1-4,NA,CASSYSLAERAEKLFF,TGTGCCAGCAGTTACTCATTAGCCGAGCGGGCTGAAAAACTGTTTTTT
16,NA,TRBV4-1,TRBJ2-1,NA,CASSLNSGLSYNEQFF,TGCGCCAGCAGCCTGAATTCGGGCCTCTCCTACAATGAGCAGTTCTTC
17,TRBD2,TRBV27,TRBJ2-1,once,CASRPVSSGGPYNEQFF,TGTGCCAGCAGACCAGTTTCCTCGGGGGGACCATACAATGAGCAGTTCTTC
15,TRBD2,TRBV6-6,TRBJ2-3,NA,CASSLAGMHRDTQYF,TGTGCCAGCAGTTTAGCGGGTATGCACAGAGATACGCAGTATTTT
13,NA,TRBV14,TRBJ1-4,few,CASSLLVGEKLFF,TGTGCCAGCAGCCTCCTCGTGGGGGAAAAACTGTTTTTT
15,NA,TRBV28,TRBJ2-1,NA,CASRDPEARRNEQFF,TGTGCCAGCAGAGATCCCGAGGCAAGGAGAAATGAGCAGTTCTTC
11,TRBD1,TRBV20-1,TRBJ2-1,NA,CSADRVNEQFF,TGCAGTGCTGACAGGGTCAATGAGCAGTTCTTC
16,TRBD1,TRBV30,TRBJ1-3,NA,CAWSDPRGASGNTIYF,TGTGCCTGGAGTGACCCCAGGGGGGCCTCTGGAAACACCATATATTTT
15,TRBD1,TRBV6-5,TRBJ1-1,NA,CASSYSPGQGTEAFF,TGTGCCAGCAGTTACTCACCGGGACAGGGGACTGAAGCTTTCTTT
15,TRBD1,TRBV5-4,TRBJ2-7,once,CASSTPRTGTYEQYF,TGTGCCAGCAGCACCCCCCGGACAGGGACCTACGAGCAGTACTTC
16,TRBD1,TRBV18,TRBJ1-6,NA,CASSPGTGSYNSPLHF,TGTGCCAGCTCACCAGGGACAGGCTCCTATAATTCACCCCTCCACTTT
13,NA,TRBV7-3,TRBJ2-3,NA,CASSRLSTDTQYF,TGTGCCAGCAGTCGATTGTCCACAGATACGCAGTATTTT
16,NA,TRBV21-1,TRBJ1-5,NA,CASSISPGYSNQPQHF,TGTGCCAGCAGCATCTCCCCAGGGTATAGCAATCAGCCCCAGCATTTT
15,NA,TRBV27,TRBJ2-7,NA,CASSSDAQGPYEQYF,TGTGCCAGCAGTTCTGATGCGCAGGGCCCGTACGAGCAGTACTTC
13,NA,TRBV2,TRBJ1-1,NA,CASSDEQDTEAFF,TGTGCCAGCAGTGACGAACAGGATACTGAAGCTTTCTTT
17,TRBD1,TRBV28,TRBJ1-5,NA,CASSLVQGQGANQPQHF,TGTGCCAGCAGTTTAGTACAGGGACAGGGGGCTAATCAGCCCCAGCATTTT
15,NA,TRBV5-1,TRBJ2-3,NA,CASRRELAQTDTQYF,TGCGCCAGCAGAAGGGAACTAGCCCAGACAGATACGCAGTATTTT
14,NA,TRBV4-3,TRBJ1-1,NA,CASSQRQMNTEAFF,TGCGCCAGCAGCCAAAGACAGATGAACACTGAAGCTTTCTTT
13,NA,TRBV7-2,TRBJ2-3,NA,CASAAQFTDTQYF,TGTGCCAGCGCCGCCCAATTCACAGATACGCAGTATTTT
15,TRBD1,TRBV19,TRBJ1-2,NA,CASSINRDRTYGYTF,TGTGCCAGTAGTATAAACCGGGACAGGACCTATGGCTACACCTTC
16,TRBD2,TRBV27,TRBJ2-7,NA,CASSLRGLAGVYEQYF,TGTGCCAGCAGTTTACGGGGACTAGCGGGGGTTTACGAGCAGTACTTC
13,NA,TRBV5-6,TRBJ1-6,NA,CASSSRAAEPLHF,TGTGCCAGCAGCTCCCGGGCAGCCGAACCCCTCCACTTT
17,TRBD2,TRBV2,TRBJ2-7,NA,CASSENPTSGGSYEQYF,TGTGCCAGCAGTGAAAATCCCACTAGCGGGGGCTCCTACGAGCAGTACTTC
15,NA,TRBV7-3,TRBJ2-3,NA,CASSLIGGHTDTQYF,TGTGCCAGCAGCTTGATCGGGGGGCACACAGATACGCAGTATTTT
15,TRBD2,TRBV10-1,TRBJ2-1,NA,CASSPGTSGNNEQFF,TGCGCCAGCAGTCCGGGGACTAGCGGGAATAATGAGCAGTTCTTC
12,NA,TRBV2,TRBJ2-7,NA,CASKREYYEQYF,TGTGCCAGCAAGAGGGAGTACTACGAGCAGTACTTC
14,TRBD2,TRBV19,TRBJ2-1,NA,CASSTHRGGARPFF,TGTGCCAGTAGTACCCACCGGGGGGGGGCGCGTCCGTTCTTC